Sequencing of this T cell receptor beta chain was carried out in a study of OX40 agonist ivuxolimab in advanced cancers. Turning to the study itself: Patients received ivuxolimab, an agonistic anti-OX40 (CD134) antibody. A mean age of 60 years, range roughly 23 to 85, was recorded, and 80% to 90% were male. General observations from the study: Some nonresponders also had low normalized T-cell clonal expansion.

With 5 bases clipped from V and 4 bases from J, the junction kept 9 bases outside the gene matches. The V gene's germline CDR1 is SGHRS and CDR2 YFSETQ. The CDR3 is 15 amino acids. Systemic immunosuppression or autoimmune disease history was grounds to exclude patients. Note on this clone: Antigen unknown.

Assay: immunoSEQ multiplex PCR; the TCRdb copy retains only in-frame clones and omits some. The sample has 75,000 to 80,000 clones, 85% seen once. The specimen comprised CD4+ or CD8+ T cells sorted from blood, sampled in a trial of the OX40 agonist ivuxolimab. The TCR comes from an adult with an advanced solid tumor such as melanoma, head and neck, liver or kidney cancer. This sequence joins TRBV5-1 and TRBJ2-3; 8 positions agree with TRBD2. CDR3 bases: TGCGCCAGCAGTCTTGCGGGACTAGTATCAGATACGCAGTATTTT. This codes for CASSLAGLVSDTQYF.